This passage covers 27 T cell receptor beta chains from one sample sequenced in a study of T cells in Graves' hyperthyroidism and ophthalmopathy. Regions amplified from RNA transcripts were the TCR beta CDR3 regions. With the HTBI primer set, the TCR CDR3 went through a first round of RT-PCR. Each CDR3 protein gets one entry after TCRdb re-called the multiplex PCR reads with MiXCR. This sample has approximately 260,000 distinct CDR3 sequences, with over 12% found just once. The source material was blood. The origin of the receptors is a woman aged 50 to 65 with Graves' hyperthyroidism that later progressed to Graves' ophthalmopathy.

V and J are TRBV20-1 and TRBJ2-1; 16 bases map to TRBD2. The junction had 14 bases not matched to a gene; V was cut back by 5 bases and J by 4 bases. The CDR3 is 19 residues long. The V gene's germline CDR1 is DFQATT and CDR2 SNEGSKA (reference sequence). The CDR3 region is CSAAPSGTSGRAGYNEQFF. The CDR3 DNA sequence: TGCAGTGCTGCCCCATCCGGGACTAGCGGGAGGGCAGGGTACAATGAGCAGTTCTTC.

The CDR3 spells CASSIPRFADGNEQFF. The CDR3 bases are TGTGCCAGTAGTATCCCGAGGTTTGCGGACGGGAATGAGCAGTTCTTC. V is TRBV19 and J is TRBJ2-1, with D hard to call. The V end was cut by 3 bases, the J end by 7 bases, with 19 bases between. The CDR3 runs to 16 residues. CDR1 and CDR2 from the germline V gene are LNHDA and SQIVND (reference sequence).

This clonotype was found many times. The gene calls are TRBV5-1 and TRBJ1-1; 9 bases are a match to TRBD1. The CDR3 has 14 amino acids. Per germline, CDR1 SGHRS and CDR2 YFSETQ. Losses at the gene ends were 4 bases for V and 7 bases for J; bases not matched to a gene: 8. The CDR3 region has the DNA TGCGCCAGCAGCCAACTCTACAGGGGGCGTGAAGCTTTCTTT. This encodes CASSQLYRGREAFF.

This clonotype showed up many times. This sequence joins TRBV5-1 and TRBJ2-6; 8 positions match TRBD1. The ends lost 6 bases at V and 0 bases at J; junction bases unmatched: 8. In germline, CDR1 is SGHRS, CDR2 YFSETQ. The CDR3 extends over 17 amino acids. The CDR3 here is CASTGTGTGSGANVLTF. The CDR3 nucleotides are TGCGCCAGCACCGGGACAGGTACTGGCTCTGGGGCCAACGTCCTGACTTTC.

In this sample, this clonotype turned up many times. The chain carries TRBV2 and TRBJ2-3; D might be TRBD2 (5 bases). From germline, CDR1 is SNHLY and CDR2 FYNNEI. The CDR3 is 13 amino acids. Trimming stripped 5 bases from V and 1 base from J, with 7 bases between. Here the CDR3 DNA reads TGTGCCAGCAGTCGGGAAGGCACAGATACGCAGTATTTT. Translated, it gives CASSREGTDTQYF.

The chain couples TRBV5-4 to TRBJ1-2; D possibly corresponds to TRBD1 (5 bases). CDR3 size: 14 residues. With 4 bases removed from V and 4 bases from J, the gap between germline ends came to 14 bases. Germline V CDR1 and CDR2: SGHNT, YYREEE (reference sequence). CDR3 sequence reads: CASSTPTARYGYTF. In DNA form, the CDR3 reads TGTGCCAGCAGCACTCCGACAGCCCGCTATGGCTACACCTTC.

This clonotype was seen many times. This chain connects TRBV27 to TRBJ2-6, with D perhaps matching TRBD2 (6 bases). CDR1 and CDR2 from the germline V gene are MNHEY and SMNVEV (reference sequence). This CDR3 contains 20 residues. The ends were cut back, 6 bases at V and 3 bases at J, with 27 bases in the middle. Here the CDR3 DNA reads TGTGCCAGCAGCACCAGGGTAGACAACCTAAGGGGAGGTGGGGCCAACGTCCTGACTTTC. Its protein is CASSTRVDNLRGGGANVLTF.

This clonotype was observed a single time. A junction boundary mismatches the germline segment, possibly from a read error. The gene calls are TRBV5-1 and TRBJ1-4; weak D call: TRBD1 (6 bases). Germline V gene data show CDR1 as SGHRS and CDR2 as YFSETQ. The length of the CDR3 is 16 residues. The CDR3 region has the DNA TGCGCCAGCAGCTTATCTCGAGTAGGGGGTAATGGAAAACTGTTTTTT. It translates to CASSLSRVGGNGKLFF.

In its sample, this clonotype was seen many times. The genes are TRBV6-1 and TRBJ1-3, with D unclear. V dropped 3 bases and J dropped 2 bases, with 14 bases sitting between them. The germline CDR1 and CDR2 sequences are MNHNS and SASEGT. This CDR3 has 16 amino acids. For the CDR3, the DNA is TGTGCCAGCAGTGACGGCGTGGGGTTCGCTGGAAACACCATATATTTT. Protein: CASSDGVGFAGNTIYF.

The chain combines TRBV4-1 with TRBJ2-1, with D perhaps matching TRBD1 (6 bases). With 4 bases removed from V and 10 bases from J, the gap between germline ends came to 14 bases. Germline CDR1 and CDR2: MGHRA and YSYEKL. This CDR3 has 13 amino acids. CDR3 region: CASSRLSGVEQFF. In nucleotides, the CDR3 is TGCGCCAGCAGCCGCCTCTCAGGGGTCGAGCAGTTCTTC.

The V call is TRBV7-6, the J call TRBJ2-5; 12 positions agree with TRBD2. Germline CDR1 reads SGHVS; CDR2 reads FNYEAQ. The junction had 8 bases not matched to a gene; V was cut back by 7 bases and J by 5 bases. The CDR3 has 15 amino acids. The CDR3 coding sequence is TGTGCCAGCATACCGACTAGCGGGAGAGGGGAGACCCAGTACTTC. This gives the protein CASIPTSGRGETQYF. Full variable domain (rest looked up from reference TRBV7-6 and TRBJ2-5): GAGVSQSPRYKVTKRGQDVALRCDPISGHVSLYWYRQALGQGPEFLTYFNYEAQQDKSGLPNDRFSAERPEGSISTLTIQRTEQRDSAMYRCASIPTSGRGETQYFGPGTRLLVL.

This clonotype was detected ten times or more. This chain connects TRBV18 to TRBJ2-6, with D possibly TRBD2 on 5 matching bases. Germline V gene sequence: CDR1 KGHSH, CDR2 LQKENI. Trimming cost V 2 bases and J 0 bases, with 8 bases left between them. The CDR3 loop spans 16 amino acids. In DNA, the CDR3 is TGTGCCAGCTCACCAGAGAGGGTCTCTGGGGCCAACGTCCTGACTTTC. This gives the protein CASSPERVSGANVLTF.

There are many counts of this clonotype. V and J are TRBV2 and TRBJ2-1, with unresolved D. Germline V gene sequence: CDR1 SNHLY, CDR2 FYNNEI. The V end was cut by 6 bases, the J end by 8 bases, with 20 bases between. CDR3 length equals 15 residues. DNA of the CDR3: TGTGCCAGCAGCAAAAAAGCTCCCCCCGGCCATGAGCAGTTCTTC. Translated: CASSKKAPPGHEQFF.

This clonotype came up many times. The J gene is TRBJ2-1, the V gene TRBV5-1, with no clear D. CDR1 and CDR2 from the germline V gene are SGHRS and YFSETQ. V was cut by 1 base and J by 3 bases, with 14 bases left in between. The CDR3 sequence is 16 residues long. The CDR3 loop reads CASSLKLDGDYNEQFF. CDR3 nucleotides: TGCGCCAGCAGCTTGAAACTGGACGGAGACTACAATGAGCAGTTCTTC.

In this sample, this clonotype turned up many times. The chain is built from TRBV6-1 and TRBJ2-3; D is perhaps TRBD2 (6 bases). The germline gives CDR1 MNHNS, CDR2 SASEGT. This CDR3 region has 16 residues. V lost 5 bases, J lost 6 bases, and 21 bases lay in between. In DNA, the CDR3 is TGTGCCAGCAGTTCGCTCGGGGGACTGACGCACGATACGCAGTATTTT. Translation: CASSSLGGLTHDTQYF.

This clonotype has more than one count but fewer than ten. The chain carries TRBV9 and TRBJ1-5; D gene unclear. The CDR3 covers 13 residues. V was pared by 4 bases and J by 5 bases, with 10 bases between. Germline V gene data show CDR1 as SGDLS and CDR2 as YYNGEE. The CDR3 sequence: CASSSTRDQPQHF. The CDR3 nucleotides read TGTGCCAGCAGCTCCACGAGAGATCAGCCCCAGCATTTT. Full variable domain (missing parts from reference TRBV9 and TRBJ1-5): DSGVTQTPKHLITATGQRVTLRCSPRSGDLSVYWYQQSLDQGLQFLIQYYNGEERAKGNILERFSAQQFPDLHSELNLSSLELGDSALYFCASSSTRDQPQHFGDGTRLSIL.

This sequence joins TRBV20-1 and TRBJ2-7, with 12 positions matching TRBD2. Germline V gene data show CDR1 as DFQATT and CDR2 as SNEGSKA (reference sequence). Unmatched junction bases numbered 9, after V lost 0 bases and J lost 0 bases. This CDR3 region has 18 residues. For the CDR3, the DNA is TGCAGTGCTAGAGACCGGACTAGCGGGGTAATTAGCTCCTACGAGCAGTACTTC. As protein: CSARDRTSGVISSYEQYF.

This chain connects TRBV6-1 to TRBJ1-2; weak D call: TRBD1 (6 bases). Germline V gene data show CDR1 as MNHNS and CDR2 as SASEGT. V lost 5 bases and J 3 bases, leaving 16 bases between the germline ends. The CDR3 extends over 15 amino acids. The CDR3 nucleotides read TGTGCCAGCAGTCACAACAGGGTCATTTACTATGGCTACACCTTC. Protein sequence: CASSHNRVIYYGYTF.

The sample holds a few counts of this clonotype. This chain joins TRBV4-1 and TRBJ2-3, with TRBD1 identical over 7 bases. Germline V gene sequence: CDR1 MGHRA, CDR2 YSYEKL. The CDR3 consists of 17 residues. J was trimmed by 0 bases and V by 3 bases; bases with no gene match: 9. The CDR3 is CASSHIRGQGSTDTQYF. The DNA of the CDR3 is TGCGCCAGCAGCCACATAAGGGGGCAGGGAAGCACAGATACGCAGTATTTT.

V is TRBV4-1 and J is TRBJ2-7; 7 nucleotides align to TRBD1. The CDR3 has 19 amino acids. CDR1 and CDR2 (germline): MGHRA, YSYEKL. The V and J ends lost 1 base and 5 bases, in that order; junction bases with no gene match: 20. CDR3 in DNA: TGCGCCAGCAGCCAAGCCTTTATCCCGACAGGGAACCCTACTAACGAGCAGTACTTC. Its translation is CASSQAFIPTGNPTNEQYF.

The table lists this clonotype with a few counts. V and J are TRBV20-1 and TRBJ1-1, with D unclear. The CDR3 contains 14 residues. Trimming left V 0 bases short and J 0 bases short, with 8 bases between. The V gene's germline CDR1 is DFQATT and CDR2 SNEGSKA (reference sequence). CDR3 sequence: CSARDTLLNTEAFF. Written as DNA, the CDR3 is TGCAGTGCTAGAGACACACTATTGAACACTGAAGCTTTCTTT.

This clonotype was detected many times. The CDR3, as DNA: TGTGCCAGCAGAGGGACAGTCACTGAAGCTTTCTTT. Translating gives CASRGTVTEAFF. This chain links TRBV28 with TRBJ1-1; 7 nucleotides match TRBD1. This CDR3 comprises 12 residues. The germline V gene encodes CDR1 MDHEN and CDR2 SYDVKM. J lost 4 bases, V lost 6 bases, and 2 bases had no gene match.

Many counts were recorded for this clonotype. This chain links TRBV20-1 with TRBJ1-4; 8 bases align to TRBD1. This CDR3 has 14 residues. The germline gives CDR1 DFQATT, CDR2 SNEGSKA (reference sequence). Trimming took 4 bases from V and 10 from J; bases not matched to a gene: 11. The CDR3 DNA reads as TGCAGTGCTACATTGGACAGGGTTCTTGGAAAACTGTTTTTT. Translation gives CSATLDRVLGKLFF.

This clonotype was counted at least ten times. The V call is TRBV7-8, the J call TRBJ2-1; D tentatively reads TRBD1 or TRBD2 (5 bases each). Germline-derived CDR1 and CDR2 are SGHVS and FQNEAQ. Trimming pared 2 bases from V and 0 bases from J, leaving 14 bases between. The CDR3 totals 17 residues. In nucleotides, the CDR3 is TGTGCCAGCAGCTTATGGGGACGGAGGAGCTCCTACAATGAGCAGTTCTTC. Its translation is CASSLWGRRSSYNEQFF. Drawing the rest from reference TRBV7-8 and TRBJ2-1, the complete variable domain is GAGVSQSPRYKVAKRGQDVALRCDPISGHVSLFWYQQALGQGPEFLTYFQNEAQLDKSGLPSDRFFAERPEGSVSTLKIQRTQQEDSAVYLCASSLWGRRSSYNEQFFGPGTRLTVL.

The rearrangement uses TRBV29-1 and TRBJ2-4; maybe TRBD2 (5 bases). CDR1 is SQVTM, CDR2 ANQGSEA, per germline. The CDR3 contains 12 residues. Trimming left V 3 bases short and J 7 bases short, with 10 bases between. CDR3 nucleotide sequence: TGCAGCGTTGAGTCGGGAACCAACATTCAGTACTTC. Its protein is CSVESGTNIQYF.

The chain couples TRBV20-1 to TRBJ1-5; D might be TRBD1 (5 bases). The CDR3 spans 11 residues. Germline CDR1 and CDR2: DFQATT and SNEGSKA (reference sequence). V gave up 6 bases and J gave up 7 bases, with 10 bases separating them. The CDR3 coding sequence is TGCAGTGCCCAGGGTGACCAGCCCCAGCATTTT. Translation gives CSAQGDQPQHF.

CDR3 sequence reads: CASSLVGESDSPLHF. The CDR3 bases are TGTGCCAGCAGCTTGGTGGGGGAGTCTGATTCACCCCTCCACTTT. The chain is built from TRBV5-6 and TRBJ1-6, with a weak D call TRBD1 (5 bases). Germline V gene data show CDR1 as SGHDT and CDR2 as YYEEEE. The CDR3 loop spans 15 amino acids. The V gene lost 0 bases and the J gene lost 8 bases, with 12 bases spanning the gap.